These 5 T cell receptor beta chains originate from one sample sequenced in a study of CD8 T cells in ankylosing spondylitis. The study, taken as a whole, reports: Blood from ankylosing spondylitis patients appeared to carry a characteristic eight-variant TCR beta motif.

TCRdb processed the 5' RACE reads anew with MiXCR; each CDR3 protein has one entry. The sample yields about 420,000 distinct CDR3 sequences, around 20% seen once. No antigen is known for these receptors. The sample consisted of blood, either unsorted or a sorted T cell fraction (not recorded which). The receptors shown here come from a male donor with ankylosing spondylitis.

Only a few counts were recorded for this clonotype. The CDR3 DNA follows: TGTGCCAGCTCCCCGGGAGGGGCCCGGGCACGGGAGCAGTACTTC. Amino acid sequence: CASSPGGARAREQYF. The chain joins TRBV18 to TRBJ2-7; TRBD2 matches at 8 bases. CDR3 length: 15 residues. V gave up 6 bases and J gave up 7 bases; unmatched junction bases: 14. Germline CDR1 KGHSH, CDR2 LQKENI.

The CDR3 nucleotides read TGTGCCAGCTCACCGAGCGGGACGGATGAGCAGTTCTTC. Residues: CASSPSGTDEQFF. This rearrangement joins TRBV18 to TRBJ2-1; TRBD2 agrees at 7 bases. Germline lookup yields CDR1 KGHSH and CDR2 LQKENI. The CDR3 is made up of 13 amino acids. V shed 3 bases and J 8 bases; nucleotides not matched to a gene: 4.

This rearrangement joins TRBV6-6 to TRBJ2-5; D gene uncertain. Germline V lookup: CDR1 MNHNY, CDR2 SVGAGI (reference sequence). Trimming took off 5 bases at V and 1 base at J, with 8 bases between the two ends. The CDR3 has 13 residues. CDR3 sequence reads: CASSNTVQETQYF. The CDR3 nucleotides read TGTGCCAGCAGTAACACAGTCCAAGAGACCCAGTACTTC.

There are many counts of this clonotype. V is TRBV5-1 and J is TRBJ2-7; 13 bases are a match to TRBD2. This CDR3 has 14 residues. With V trimmed by 5 bases and J by 3 bases, 2 bases remained unmatched. CDR1 and CDR2 (germline): SGHRS, YFSETQ. The chain's CDR3 is CASRGTSGNYEQYF. For the CDR3, the DNA is TGCGCCAGCAGAGGGACTAGCGGGAACTACGAGCAGTACTTC.

This rearrangement joins TRBV20-1 to TRBJ2-5; the D is unclear. The germline CDR1 and CDR2 sequences are DFQATT and SNEGSKA (reference sequence). Trimming removed 2 bases from V and 5 bases from J, with 9 bases in between. CDR3 size: 12 residues. The CDR3 region is CSARTDGETQYF. CDR3 coding DNA: TGCAGTGCTAGAACGGACGGTGAGACCCAGTACTTC.